This TCR beta chain was captured in a study of blood T cells in healthy people across ages. Points from the study as a whole: A greater number of naive CD4+ cells and higher diversity distinguished long-lived donors from aged donors. One million T cells yielded diversity estimates that were considered underestimates.

It was with a sample-barcoded 5' primer and a J-beta primer mix that a second PCR of roughly 7 to 12 cycles was run. A tag from a template-switch adaptor with 12 random nucleotides marked each cDNA molecule. TCRdb used MiXCR to reprocess the 5' RACE reads, holding one entry per CDR3 protein. The data hold about 640,000 distinct CDR3 sequences, with 58% observed a single time. This CDR3 comprises 15 residues. Per germline, CDR1 MGHRA and CDR2 YSYEKL. Roughly 9.2 milliliters of peripheral blood were drawn from each donor into EDTA-treated tubes. This clonotype was seen a handful of times. Its antigen is as yet unknown.

This receptor was identified in a man in his fifties or sixties in good health. V is TRBV4-1 and J is TRBJ2-4; weak D call: TRBD2 (6 bases). The J call is doubtful: the DNA matches TRBJ2-7 better. The sequenced sample was blood. Here the CDR3 DNA reads TGCGCCAGCAGTCCTAGCGACTCCCCCTCCTACGAGCAGTACTTC. It is translated as CASSPSDSPSYEQYF.